Listed here are 12 T cell receptor beta chains from one sample, sequenced in a study of cytotoxic CD8 clonotypes in ibrutinib-treated CLL. Here immunoSEQ multiplex PCR was the method, and the copy in TCRdb shows in-frame clones only, minus some. The sample lists approximately 340,000 clones, over 60% seen once, with 6% to 6.5% in the top ten. The sequenced sample was PBMCs, obtained after 36 months of ibrutinib treatment. These receptors were collected from a human donor with chronic lymphocytic leukemia.

This chain links TRBV10-3 with TRBJ2-3; D may be TRBD1 or TRBD2 (6 bases each). Germline lookup yields CDR1 ENHRY and CDR2 SYGVKD. V was cut by 10 bases and J by 0 bases, with 11 bases left in between. The CDR3 is 13 amino acids. The CDR3 is CATRGTSTDTQYF. The CDR3 DNA follows: TGTGCCACGAGGGGGACTAGCACAGATACGCAGTATTTT.

The chain recombines TRBV5-1 with TRBJ2-5; 10 positions agree with TRBD1. Germline assignment: CDR1 SGHRS and CDR2 YFSETQ. The CDR3 totals 15 residues. Trimming took 0 bases from V and 5 from J; bases not matched to a gene: 4. CDR3 coding DNA: TGCGCCAGCAGCTTGGGGGACAGGGGTACGGAGACCCAGTACTTC. It yields the protein CASSLGDRGTETQYF.

The gene calls are TRBV6-1 and TRBJ1-2; D call uncertain. This CDR3 has 11 amino acids. Trimming cost V 6 bases and J 4 bases, with 6 bases left between them. CDR1 and CDR2 (germline): MNHNS, SASEGT. CDR3 loop: CASRDGYGYTF. Written as DNA, the CDR3 is TGTGCCAGCAGGGACGGCTATGGCTACACCTTC.

This rearrangement joins TRBV9 to TRBJ1-2; a weak D match, TRBD1 (5 bases). Trimming pared 3 bases from V and 5 bases from J, leaving 11 bases between. The V gene's germline CDR1 is SGDLS and CDR2 YYNGEE. The CDR3 has 13 residues. In DNA form, the CDR3 reads TGTGCCAGCAGCGCGGGGGATACATATGGCTACACCTTC. It is translated as CASSAGDTYGYTF.

The J gene is TRBJ2-3, the V gene TRBV4-1; 10 bases map to TRBD2. The trim removed 3 bases at V and 1 base at J, leaving 4 bases unmatched. Germline V gives CDR1 MGHRA, CDR2 YSYEKL. There are 16 residues in the CDR3. The CDR3 is CASSHPGLAGTDTQYF. CDR3 bases: TGCGCCAGCAGCCACCCCGGACTAGCGGGCACAGATACGCAGTATTTT.

The chain employs TRBV15 and TRBJ1-6; possibly TRBD1 for D (5 bases). Germline-derived CDR1 and CDR2 are LNHNV and YYDKDF (reference sequence). The V end lost 5 bases, the J end lost 13 bases, and 15 bases lay between the germline ends. CDR3 size: 13 residues. CDR3 in DNA: TGTGCCACCAGCTGGATTAATCAGGGTCCCCTCCACTTT. Protein product: CATSWINQGPLHF.

This chain joins TRBV6-5 and TRBJ2-6, with a possible D match to TRBD1 (6 bases). The CDR3 runs 14 residues. The V end was cut by 0 bases, the J end by 9 bases, with 9 bases between. Germline V lookup: CDR1 MNHEY, CDR2 SVGAGI. This CDR3 reads CASSYSIQGNVLTF. The CDR3 coding sequence is TGTGCCAGCAGTTACTCGATACAGGGCAACGTCCTGACTTTC.

The J gene is TRBJ2-2, the V gene TRBV11-2; D remains unclear. The CDR3 covers 13 residues. The germline V and J ends were trimmed by 8 bases and 3 bases, with 10 bases remaining between them. Looked up from germline, CDR1 is SGHAT and CDR2 is FQNNGV. The CDR3 reads CASGQEYTGELFF. CDR3 coding DNA: TGTGCCAGCGGCCAGGAGTACACCGGGGAGCTGTTTTTT.

This clone was seen more than once but under ten times. The V call is TRBV11-2, the J call TRBJ2-7, with D tentatively TRBD1 (5 bases). CDR3 size: 14 residues. Trimming took 6 bases from V and 3 from J, leaving 15 bases between them. The germline gives CDR1 SGHAT, CDR2 FQNNGV. This CDR3 reads CASRPPGHIYEQYF. CDR3 nucleotide sequence: TGTGCCAGCAGGCCCCCCGGACACATCTACGAGCAGTACTTC.

The V gene is TRBV29-1, the J gene TRBJ2-7; 7 bases are shared with TRBD2. Germline CDR1 and CDR2: SQVTM and ANQGSEA. The CDR3 totals 15 residues. V trimming: 4 bases; J trimming: 4 bases; junction bases outside the gene matches: 13. The CDR3 loop is CSVVKSRLADYEQYF. For the CDR3, the DNA is TGCAGCGTTGTAAAGTCTCGGCTAGCGGATTACGAGCAGTACTTC.

J is TRBJ2-3 and V is TRBV4-3, with 9 bases aligning to TRBD2. CDR1 LGHNA and CDR2 YSLEER come from the germline V gene. The CDR3 is made up of 17 amino acids. V shed 2 bases and J 3 bases; nucleotides not matched to a gene: 9. CDR3 sequence (DNA): TGCGCCAGCAGCCAAATGTCTTTAGCGGGAGTTACAGATACGCAGTATTTT. Its protein is CASSQMSLAGVTDTQYF.

V usage is TRBV7-2 and J usage is TRBJ1-2, with TRBD1 as a possible D gene (6 bases). V was cut by 3 bases and J by 8 bases, with 19 bases left in between. The germline CDR1 and CDR2 sequences are SGHTA and FQGNSA. The CDR3 sequence is 15 residues long. The CDR3 here is CASSLNPTGILGYTF. The CDR3, as DNA: TGTGCCAGCAGCTTGAACCCCACAGGGATACTGGGCTACACCTTC.